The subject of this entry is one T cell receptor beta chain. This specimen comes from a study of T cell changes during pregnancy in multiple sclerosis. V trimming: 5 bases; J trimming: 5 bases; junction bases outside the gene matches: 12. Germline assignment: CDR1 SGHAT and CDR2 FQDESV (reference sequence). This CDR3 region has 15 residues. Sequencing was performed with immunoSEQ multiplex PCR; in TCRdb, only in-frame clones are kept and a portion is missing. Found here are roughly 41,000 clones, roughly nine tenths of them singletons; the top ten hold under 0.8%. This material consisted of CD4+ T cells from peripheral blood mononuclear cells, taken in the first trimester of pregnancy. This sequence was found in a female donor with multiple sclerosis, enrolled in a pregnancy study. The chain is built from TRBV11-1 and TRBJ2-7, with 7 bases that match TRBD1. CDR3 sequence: CASSPPETGTHEQYF. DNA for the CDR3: TGTGCCAGCAGCCCGCCCGAGACAGGGACCCACGAGCAGTACTTC.